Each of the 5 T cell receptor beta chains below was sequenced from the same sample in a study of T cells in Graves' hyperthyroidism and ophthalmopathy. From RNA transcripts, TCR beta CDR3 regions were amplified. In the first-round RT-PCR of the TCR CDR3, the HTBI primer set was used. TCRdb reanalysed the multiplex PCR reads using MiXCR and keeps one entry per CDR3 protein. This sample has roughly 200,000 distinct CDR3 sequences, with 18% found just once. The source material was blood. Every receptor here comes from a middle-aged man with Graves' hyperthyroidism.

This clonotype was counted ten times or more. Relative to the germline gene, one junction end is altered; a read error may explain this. The chain's CDR3 is CASSPPHQQTQYF. CDR3 sequence (DNA): TGTGCCAGCTCACCACCGCACCAACAGACCCAGTACTTC. The J gene is TRBJ2-5, the V gene TRBV18, with D unresolved. The CDR3 is 13 amino acids. Germline CDR1 reads KGHSH; CDR2 reads LQKENI.

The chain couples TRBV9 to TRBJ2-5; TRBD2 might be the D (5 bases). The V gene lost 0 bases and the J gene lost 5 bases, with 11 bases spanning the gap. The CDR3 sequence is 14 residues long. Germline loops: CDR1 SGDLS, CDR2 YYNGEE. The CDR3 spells CASSVGSSEETQYF. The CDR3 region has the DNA TGTGCCAGCAGCGTAGGCAGTAGCGAGGAGACCCAGTACTTC.

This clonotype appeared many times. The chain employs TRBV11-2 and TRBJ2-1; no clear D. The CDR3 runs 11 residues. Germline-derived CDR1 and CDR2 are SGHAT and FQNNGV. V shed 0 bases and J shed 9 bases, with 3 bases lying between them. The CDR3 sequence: CASSLDPEQFF. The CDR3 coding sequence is TGTGCCAGCAGCTTAGACCCTGAGCAGTTCTTC.

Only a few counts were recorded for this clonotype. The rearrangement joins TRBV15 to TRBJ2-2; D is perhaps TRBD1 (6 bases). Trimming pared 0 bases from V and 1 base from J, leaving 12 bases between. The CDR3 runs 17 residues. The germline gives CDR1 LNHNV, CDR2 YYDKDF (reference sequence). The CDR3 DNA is TGTGCCACCAGCAGAGATACCGCGACAGGGAACACCGGGGAGCTGTTTTTT. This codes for CATSRDTATGNTGELFF.

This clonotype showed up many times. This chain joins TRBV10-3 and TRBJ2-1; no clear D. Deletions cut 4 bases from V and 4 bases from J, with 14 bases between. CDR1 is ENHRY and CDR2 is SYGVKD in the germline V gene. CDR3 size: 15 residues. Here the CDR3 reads CAISGSQRVYNEQFF. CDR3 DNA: TGTGCCATCAGTGGCTCGCAACGTGTTTACAATGAGCAGTTCTTC.